This section outlines one TCR beta chain sequence together with its context. Its antigen is currently unknown. This record comes from a study of OX40 agonist ivuxolimab in advanced cancers. Turning to the study itself: The patients got ivuxolimab, which is an agonistic anti-OX40 (CD134) antibody. Study-level results: Partial responders dosed at 0.1-3.0 mg/kg displayed clonal expansion ranking among the lowest. The CD4+ and CD8+ T cells in the blood had expanded clonally by week 6 at 0.1 to 3.0 mg/kg. It was not determined which antigens were specifically recognized by the peripheral T cells that had undergone clonal expansion.

Per the germline V gene, CDR1 is SGHRS and CDR2 is YFSETQ. The ends lost 2 bases at V and 4 bases at J; junction bases unmatched: 3. The CDR3 spans 16 residues. The table came from immunoSEQ multiplex PCR; TCRdb's copy has only in-frame clones and leaves some out. The repertoire holds 95,000 to 150,000 clones, with approximately 90% as singletons. The specimen comprised CD4+ or CD8+ T cells sorted from blood, sampled in a trial of the OX40 agonist ivuxolimab. The V gene is TRBV5-1, the J gene TRBJ2-2; 12 bases agree with TRBD2. The receptor was isolated from an adult with an advanced solid tumor such as melanoma, head and neck, liver or kidney cancer. CDR3: CASSFLAGGPTGELFF. CDR3 in DNA: TGCGCCAGCAGCTTCCTAGCGGGAGGGCCCACCGGGGAGCTGTTTTTT. Based on the CDR3 plus reference TRBV5-1 and TRBJ2-2, the full variable domain is KAGVTQTPRYLIKTRGQQVTLSCSPISGHRSVSWYQQTPGQGLQFLFEYFSETQRNKGNFPGRFSGRQFSNSRSEMNVSTLELGDSALYLCASSFLAGGPTGELFFGEGSRLTVL.